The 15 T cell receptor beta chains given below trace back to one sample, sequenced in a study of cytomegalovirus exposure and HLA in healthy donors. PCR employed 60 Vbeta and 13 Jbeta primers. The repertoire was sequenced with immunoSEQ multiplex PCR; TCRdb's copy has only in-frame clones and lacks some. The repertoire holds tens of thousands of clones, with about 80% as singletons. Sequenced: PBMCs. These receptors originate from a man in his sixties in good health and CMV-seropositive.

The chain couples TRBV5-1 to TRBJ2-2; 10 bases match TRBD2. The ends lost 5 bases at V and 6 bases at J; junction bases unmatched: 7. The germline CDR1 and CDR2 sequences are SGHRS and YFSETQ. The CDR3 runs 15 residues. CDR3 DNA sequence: TGCGCCAGCAGTCCGCTAGCGGGAGAGTCCGGGGAGCTGTTTTTT. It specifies CASSPLAGESGELFF.

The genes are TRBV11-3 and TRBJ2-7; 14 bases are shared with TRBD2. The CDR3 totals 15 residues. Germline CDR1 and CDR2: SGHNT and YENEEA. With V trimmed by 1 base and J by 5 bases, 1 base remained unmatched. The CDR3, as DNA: TGTGCCAGCAGCTTAGTGGGACTAGCGGGAGACGAGCAGTACTTC. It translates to CASSLVGLAGDEQYF. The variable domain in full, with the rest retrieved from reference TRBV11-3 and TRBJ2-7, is EAGVVQSPRYKIIEKKQPVAFWCNPISGHNTLYWYLQNLGQGPELLIRYENEEAVDDSQLPKDRFSAERLKGVDSTLKIQPAELGDSAVYLCASSLVGLAGDEQYFGPGTRLTVT.

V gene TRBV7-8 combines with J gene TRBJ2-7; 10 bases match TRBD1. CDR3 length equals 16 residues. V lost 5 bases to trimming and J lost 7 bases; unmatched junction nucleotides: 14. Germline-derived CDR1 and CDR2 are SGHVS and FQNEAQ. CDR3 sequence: CASSLESGTGAGEQYF. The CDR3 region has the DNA TGTGCCAGCAGCCTCGAAAGTGGGACAGGGGCGGGAGAGCAGTACTTC. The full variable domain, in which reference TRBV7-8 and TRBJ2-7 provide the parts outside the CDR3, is GAGVSQSPRYKVAKRGQDVALRCDPISGHVSLFWYQQALGQGPEFLTYFQNEAQLDKSGLPSDRFFAERPEGSVSTLKIQRTQQEDSAVYLCASSLESGTGAGEQYFGPGTRLTVT.

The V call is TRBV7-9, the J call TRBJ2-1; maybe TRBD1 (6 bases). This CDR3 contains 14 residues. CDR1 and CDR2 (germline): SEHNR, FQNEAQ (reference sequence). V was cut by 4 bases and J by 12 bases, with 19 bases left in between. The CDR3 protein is CASSSGTGVQGQFF. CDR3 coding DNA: TGTGCCAGCAGCTCCGGGACCGGGGTACAGGGGCAGTTCTTC.

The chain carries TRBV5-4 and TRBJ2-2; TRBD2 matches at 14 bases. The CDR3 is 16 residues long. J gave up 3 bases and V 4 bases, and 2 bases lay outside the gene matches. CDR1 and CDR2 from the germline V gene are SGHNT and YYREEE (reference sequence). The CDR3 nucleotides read TGTGCCAGCAGCCGACTAGCGGGAGGGCACACCGGGGAGCTGTTTTTT. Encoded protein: CASSRLAGGHTGELFF.

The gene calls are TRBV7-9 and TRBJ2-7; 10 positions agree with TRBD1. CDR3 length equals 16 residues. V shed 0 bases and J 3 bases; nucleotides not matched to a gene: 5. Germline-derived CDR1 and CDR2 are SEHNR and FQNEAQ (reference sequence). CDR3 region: CASSLAGQGENYEQYF. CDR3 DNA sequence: TGTGCCAGCAGCTTAGCTGGACAGGGGGAGAACTACGAGCAGTACTTC.

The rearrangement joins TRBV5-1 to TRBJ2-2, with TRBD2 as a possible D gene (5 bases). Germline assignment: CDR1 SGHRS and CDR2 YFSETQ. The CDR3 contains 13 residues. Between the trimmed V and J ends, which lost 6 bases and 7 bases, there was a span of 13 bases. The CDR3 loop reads CASTLDLGGELFF. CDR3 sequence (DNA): TGCGCCAGCACACTGGACTTAGGCGGGGAGCTGTTTTTT.

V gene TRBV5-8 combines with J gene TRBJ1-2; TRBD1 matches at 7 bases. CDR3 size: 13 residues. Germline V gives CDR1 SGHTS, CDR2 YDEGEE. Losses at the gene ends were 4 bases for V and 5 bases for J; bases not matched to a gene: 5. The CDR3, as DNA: TGTGCCAGCAGCCACGACAGGGCTTATGGCTACACCTTC. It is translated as CASSHDRAYGYTF.

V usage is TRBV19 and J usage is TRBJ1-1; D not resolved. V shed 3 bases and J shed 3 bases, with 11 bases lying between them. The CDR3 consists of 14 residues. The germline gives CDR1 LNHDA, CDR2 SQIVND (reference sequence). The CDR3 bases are TGTGCCAGTAGTATGGAGTCCGGGGACACTGAAGCTTTCTTT. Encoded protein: CASSMESGDTEAFF. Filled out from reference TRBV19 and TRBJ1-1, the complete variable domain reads DGGITQSPKYLFRKEGQNVTLSCEQNLNHDAMYWYRQDPGQGLRLIYYSQIVNDFQKGDIAEGYSVSREKKESFPLTVTSAQKNPTAFYLCASSMESGDTEAFFGQGTRLTVV.

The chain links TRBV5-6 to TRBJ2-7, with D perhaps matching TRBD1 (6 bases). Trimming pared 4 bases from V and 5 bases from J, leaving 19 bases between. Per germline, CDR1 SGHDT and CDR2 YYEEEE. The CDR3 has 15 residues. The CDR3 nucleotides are TGTGCCAGCAGCCATTGGACAGCCGAACTTGACGAGCAGTACTTC. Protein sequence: CASSHWTAELDEQYF.

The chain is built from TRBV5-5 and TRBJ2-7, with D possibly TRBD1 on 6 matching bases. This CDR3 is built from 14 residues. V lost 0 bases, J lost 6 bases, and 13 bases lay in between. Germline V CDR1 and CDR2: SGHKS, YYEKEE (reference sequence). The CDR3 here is CASSLVAGDSEQYF. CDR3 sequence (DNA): TGTGCCAGCAGCTTGGTGGCAGGGGATAGCGAGCAGTACTTC.

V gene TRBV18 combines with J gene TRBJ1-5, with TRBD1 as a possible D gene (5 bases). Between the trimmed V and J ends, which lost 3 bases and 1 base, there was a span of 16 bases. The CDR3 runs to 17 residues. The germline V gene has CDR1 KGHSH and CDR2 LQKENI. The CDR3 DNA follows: TGTGCCAGCTCACCCCACGGTGGGGCGTCGAGCAATCAGCCCCAGCATTTT. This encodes CASSPHGGASSNQPQHF.

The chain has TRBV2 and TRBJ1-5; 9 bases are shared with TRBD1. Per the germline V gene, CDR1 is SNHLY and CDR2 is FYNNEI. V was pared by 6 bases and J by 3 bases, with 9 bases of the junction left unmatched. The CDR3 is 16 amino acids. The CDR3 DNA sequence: TGTGCCAGCAGGGGGGACAGGGAAGAGTCCAATCAGCCCCAGCATTTT. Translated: CASRGDREESNQPQHF.

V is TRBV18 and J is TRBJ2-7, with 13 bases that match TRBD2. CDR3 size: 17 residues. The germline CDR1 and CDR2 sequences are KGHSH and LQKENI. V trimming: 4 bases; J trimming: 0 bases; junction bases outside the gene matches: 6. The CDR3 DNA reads TGTGCCAGCTCACTGACTAGCGGGGGGTACAGCTCCTACGAGCAGTACTTC. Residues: CASSLTSGGYSSYEQYF.

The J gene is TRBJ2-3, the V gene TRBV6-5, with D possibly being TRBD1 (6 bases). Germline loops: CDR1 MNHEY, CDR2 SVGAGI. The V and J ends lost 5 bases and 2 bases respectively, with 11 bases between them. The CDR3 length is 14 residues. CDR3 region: CASSLQGNTDTQYF. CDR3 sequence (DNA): TGTGCCAGCAGTCTCCAGGGGAACACAGATACGCAGTATTTT.